A single sample gave rise to the 12 T cell receptor beta chains below, sequenced in a study of cytomegalovirus exposure and HLA in healthy donors. The repertoire was sequenced with immunoSEQ multiplex PCR; TCRdb's copy has only in-frame clones and lacks some. The sample has some 150,000 clones, about 91% seen once. Sequenced sample: PBMCs. The receptor set was obtained from a woman aged 18-29 years in good health and CMV-seropositive.

CDR3 coding DNA: TGTGCCAGCAGTTGGGGGGGAATTTATGGCTACACCTTC. It codes for CASSWGGIYGYTF. The chain couples TRBV28 to TRBJ1-2, with D possibly being TRBD1 (5 bases). Trimming removed 4 bases from V and 5 bases from J, with 11 bases in between. The germline V gene encodes CDR1 MDHEN and CDR2 SYDVKM. This CDR3 has 13 residues.

This clone was seen just once. The CDR3 sequence: CASSLDLGHQAYEQYF. The CDR3 DNA follows: TGCGCCAGCAGCTTGGATCTAGGACACCAAGCCTACGAGCAGTACTTC. The chain is built from TRBV5-1 and TRBJ2-7; the D gene is possibly TRBD1 (5 bases). This CDR3 has 16 residues. The V and J ends lost 0 bases and 2 bases respectively, with 15 bases between them. Per the germline V gene, CDR1 is SGHRS and CDR2 is YFSETQ. Filled out from reference TRBV5-1 and TRBJ2-7, the complete variable domain reads KAGVTQTPRYLIKTRGQQVTLSCSPISGHRSVSWYQQTPGQGLQFLFEYFSETQRNKGNFPGRFSGRQFSNSRSEMNVSTLELGDSALYLCASSLDLGHQAYEQYFGPGTRLTVT.

This clone was counted once. The chain is built from TRBV6-5 and TRBJ2-1; D perhaps matches TRBD2 (5 bases). V was cut by 2 bases and J by 3 bases, with 8 bases left in between. The CDR3 extends over 14 amino acids. Per germline, CDR1 MNHEY and CDR2 SVGAGI. In DNA form, the CDR3 reads TGTGCCAGCAGTTACGACGGAGGCTACAATGAGCAGTTCTTC. This gives the protein CASSYDGGYNEQFF.

The genes are TRBV28 and TRBJ1-1; D perhaps matches TRBD1 (5 bases). With 5 bases removed from V and 8 bases from J, the gap between germline ends came to 18 bases. This CDR3 is 14 amino acids long. CDR1 is MDHEN and CDR2 is SYDVKM in the germline V gene. The CDR3 coding sequence is TGTGCCAGCAGTCGAGTACACGGCGGGGCGGAAGCTTTCTTT. This sequence encodes CASSRVHGGAEAFF.

The chain employs TRBV6-5 and TRBJ1-1, with D unresolved. CDR1 is MNHEY, CDR2 SVGAGI, per germline. Trimming removed 3 bases at V and 1 base at J, with 6 bases between. The CDR3 contains 13 residues. CDR3: CASSYYKNTEAFF. CDR3 nucleotide sequence: TGTGCCAGCAGTTATTACAAGAACACTGAAGCTTTCTTT.

This clone occurred a few times. The rearrangement uses TRBV7-6 and TRBJ1-3; maybe TRBD1 (5 bases). V lost 5 bases to trimming and J lost 1 base, with 12 bases between them. CDR3 size: 15 residues. Germline V gene lookup returns CDR1 SGHVS and CDR2 FNYEAQ. Here the CDR3 reads CASSQPPGSGNTIYF. The CDR3, as DNA: TGTGCCAGCAGCCAACCCCCAGGGTCTGGAAACACCATATATTTT.

V is TRBV4-2 and J is TRBJ2-7; the D gene is possibly TRBD2 (5 bases). The CDR3 length is 13 residues. V shed 0 bases and J shed 3 bases, with 6 bases lying between them. CDR1 and CDR2 (germline): LGHNA, YNFKEQ. CDR3 residues: CASSQDGGYEQYF. For the CDR3, the DNA is TGTGCCAGCAGCCAAGATGGAGGCTACGAGCAGTACTTC.

The CDR3 here is CASSLDRYTGELFF. In nucleotides, the CDR3 is TGTGCCAGCAGTTTAGACAGGTACACCGGGGAGCTGTTTTTT. The chain employs TRBV27 and TRBJ2-2; tentatively, D is TRBD1 (6 bases). Per the germline V gene, CDR1 is MNHEY and CDR2 is SMNVEV (reference sequence). Trimming took 2 bases from V and 3 from J, leaving 7 bases between them. CDR3 length: 14 residues.

The chain carries TRBV2 and TRBJ1-5, with 9 bases that match TRBD1. Germline V lookup: CDR1 SNHLY, CDR2 FYNNEI. V lost 4 bases to trimming and J lost 7 bases; unmatched junction nucleotides: 2. CDR3 length equals 13 residues. The CDR3 region is CASSADRGQPQHF. The CDR3 DNA sequence: TGTGCCAGCAGTGCGGACAGGGGACAGCCCCAGCATTTT. The full variable domain, in which reference TRBV2 and TRBJ1-5 provide the parts outside the CDR3, is EPEVTQTPSHQVTQMGQEVILRCVPISNHLYFYWYRQILGQKVEFLVSFYNNEISEKSEIFDDQFSVERPDGSNFTLKIRSTKLEDSAMYFCASSADRGQPQHFGDGTRLSIL.

The chain employs TRBV11-2 and TRBJ2-5, with 7 bases fitting TRBD1. The CDR3 is 16 residues long. Germline CDR1 is SGHAT and CDR2 is FQNNGV. Trimming removed 4 bases from V and 3 bases from J; junction bases left unmatched: 11. The DNA of the CDR3 is TGTGCCAGCAGCTCACTACCGGGACAGACCAAAGAGACCCAGTACTTC. Residues: CASSSLPGQTKETQYF.

V is TRBV13 and J is TRBJ2-3; D gene uncertain. CDR3 length equals 14 residues. Germline V gene data show CDR1 as PRHDT and CDR2 as FYEKMQ (reference sequence). V was cut by 2 bases and J by 4 bases, with 10 bases left in between. The CDR3 nucleotides are TGTGCCAGCAGCTTACGGCTCCGGGCAGATACGCAGTATTTT. It is translated as CASSLRLRADTQYF. Supplemented by reference TRBV13 and TRBJ2-3, the full variable domain reads AAGVIQSPRHLIKEKRETATLKCYPIPRHDTVYWYQQGPGQDPQFLISFYEKMQSDKGSIPDRFSAQQFSDYHSELNMSSLELGDSALYFCASSLRLRADTQYFGPGTRLTVL.

The rearrangement links TRBV6-5 to TRBJ1-2; perhaps TRBD1 as D (6 bases). V dropped 2 bases and J dropped 7 bases, with 11 bases sitting between them. The CDR3 runs 13 residues. Looked up from germline, CDR1 is MNHEY and CDR2 is SVGAGI. CDR3 loop: CASSYAGVGGYTF. The CDR3 nucleotides are TGTGCCAGCAGTTACGCAGGGGTGGGTGGCTACACCTTC.